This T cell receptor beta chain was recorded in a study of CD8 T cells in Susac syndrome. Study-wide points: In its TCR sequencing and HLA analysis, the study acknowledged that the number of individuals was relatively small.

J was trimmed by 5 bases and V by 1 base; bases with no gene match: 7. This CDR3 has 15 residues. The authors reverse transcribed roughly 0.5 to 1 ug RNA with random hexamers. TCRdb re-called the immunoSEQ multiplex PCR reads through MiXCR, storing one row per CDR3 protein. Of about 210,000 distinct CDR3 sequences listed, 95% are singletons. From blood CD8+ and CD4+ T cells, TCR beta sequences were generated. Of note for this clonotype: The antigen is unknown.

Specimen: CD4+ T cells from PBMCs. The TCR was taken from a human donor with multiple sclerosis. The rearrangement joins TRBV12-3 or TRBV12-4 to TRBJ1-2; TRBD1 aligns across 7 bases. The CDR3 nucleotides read TGTGCCAGCAGTTTAGGGACAGGACTATCTTATGGCTACACCTTC. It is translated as CASSLGTGLSYGYTF.